The 22 T cell receptor beta chains below all came from one sample that was sequenced in a study of T cells in Graves' hyperthyroidism and ophthalmopathy (dated by TCRdb to between 2019 and 2020). Receptors were amplified or captured by multiplex PCR. Reads for this sample came from an Illumina HiSeq 2000. TCR beta CDR3 regions were amplified from RNA transcripts. The TCR CDR3 was subjected to a first round of RT-PCR using the HTBI primer set and the Qiagen OneStep RT-PCR kit. Through fastp at Q25 and MiXCR, TCRdb rebuilt clones from the public reads, retaining in-frame beta chains. Every CDR3 protein is listed once, alongside the most common genes and DNA of its rows. The sample yields fewer than 700,000 distinct CDR3 sequences; 15% to 20% were counted once. About 16% of the sample belongs to the ten largest clones. The specimen sequenced was blood. The receptors here all came from a woman aged 18-29 years with Graves' ophthalmopathy.

This clonotype was found many times. This chain uses TRBV2 with TRBJ1-1; D ambiguous. Trimming cost V 0 bases and J 3 bases, with 11 bases left between them. Germline loops: CDR1 SNHLY, CDR2 FYNNEI. This CDR3 contains 15 residues. The CDR3 coding sequence is TGTGCCAGCAGTGAAGCTAGTTGGTTGGACACTGAAGCTTTCTTT. Translation: CASSEASWLDTEAFF.

This clonotype has at least ten counts. The genes are TRBV5-1 and TRBJ2-1; no clear D. Germline values: CDR1 SGHRS, CDR2 YFSETQ. The CDR3 length is 12 residues. V gave up 4 bases and J gave up 4 bases, with 6 bases separating them. The CDR3 DNA sequence: TGCGCCAGCAGCCAACCGTACAATGAGCAGTTCTTC. It specifies CASSQPYNEQFF.

This clonotype has only a few counts. The chain carries TRBV28 and TRBJ1-4, with D possibly matching TRBD1 (6 bases). The CDR3 totals 17 residues. Germline-derived CDR1 and CDR2 are MDHEN and SYDVKM. Trimming took off 2 bases at V and 0 bases at J, with 13 bases between the two ends. The CDR3 DNA follows: TGTGCCAGCAGTTTAGCCGGGACAAGTGCAACTAATGAAAAACTGTTTTTT. Amino acids: CASSLAGTSATNEKLFF.

This clonotype has a handful of counts. The chain employs TRBV9 and TRBJ1-2; TRBD1 matches 9 bases. In germline, CDR1 is SGDLS, CDR2 YYNGEE. The V and J ends lost 7 bases and 2 bases, in that order; junction bases with no gene match: 3. This CDR3 comprises 13 residues. The CDR3 sequence is CASAGTGNYGYTF. CDR3 coding DNA: TGTGCCAGCGCCGGGACAGGGAACTATGGCTACACCTTC.

This rearrangement joins TRBV2 to TRBJ2-6; no firm D call. The CDR3 runs to 15 residues. The germline V gene has CDR1 SNHLY and CDR2 FYNNEI. Trimming stripped 6 bases from V and 0 bases from J, with 9 bases between. CDR3 amino acids: CASRPQSSGANVLTF. The CDR3 nucleotides are TGTGCCAGCAGACCTCAGTCCTCTGGGGCCAACGTCCTGACTTTC.

This clonotype came up a few times. The V and J genes are TRBV27 and TRBJ2-7; D perhaps matches TRBD1 (6 bases). The CDR3 totals 13 residues. V gave up 4 bases and J gave up 1 base, with 8 bases separating them. Germline CDR1 reads MNHEY; CDR2 reads SMNVEV (reference sequence). In nucleotides, the CDR3 is TGTGCCAGCAGTTCAGGGGATTCCTACGAGCAGTACTTC. Its protein is CASSSGDSYEQYF.

The chain couples TRBV4-1 to TRBJ2-5; 8 positions match TRBD1. The CDR3 sequence is 16 residues long. Unmatched junction bases numbered 9, after V lost 4 bases and J lost 2 bases. The germline CDR1 and CDR2 sequences are MGHRA and YSYEKL. CDR3 sequence: CASSRSTGGTQETQYF. The CDR3 DNA reads as TGCGCCAGCAGCCGCTCTACAGGGGGAACACAAGAGACCCAGTACTTC.

This clonotype was seen repeatedly, ten times or more. The V call is TRBV6-1, the J call TRBJ2-1; 13 nucleotides agree with TRBD2. Unmatched junction bases numbered 3, after V lost 6 bases and J lost 4 bases. The germline CDR1 and CDR2 sequences are MNHNS and SASEGT. The CDR3 sequence is 15 residues long. The CDR3, as DNA: TGTGCCAGCAGCAGGACTAGCGGGGGTTACAATGAGCAGTTCTTC. This codes for CASSRTSGGYNEQFF.

This sequence joins TRBV27 and TRBJ1-4; D call uncertain. The CDR3 consists of 15 residues. The V end was cut by 6 bases, the J end by 10 bases, with 21 bases between. Germline CDR1 MNHEY, CDR2 SMNVEV (reference sequence). CDR3 in DNA: TGTGCCAGCAGCCTTAAGGTCGCCGGCCGGGGAAAACTGTTTTTT. This translates into CASSLKVAGRGKLFF.

V and J are TRBV2 and TRBJ1-5, with D possibly matching TRBD1 (5 bases). Trimming removed 6 bases at V and 10 bases at J, with 10 bases between. The germline V gene has CDR1 SNHLY and CDR2 FYNNEI. There are 11 residues in the CDR3. Here the CDR3 reads CASRARGPQHF. In DNA form, the CDR3 reads TGTGCCAGCAGGGCAAGGGGTCCCCAGCATTTT. Based on the CDR3 plus reference TRBV2 and TRBJ1-5, the full variable domain is EPEVTQTPSHQVTQMGQEVILRCVPISNHLYFYWYRQILGQKVEFLVSFYNNEISEKSEIFDDQFSVERPDGSNFTLKIRSTKLEDSAMYFCASRARGPQHFGDGTRLSIL.

Points on this clonotype: Being one base from a much bigger clone, this may be a read error. The V call is TRBV7-8, the J call TRBJ1-2, with 7 bases fitting TRBD1. CDR1 is SGHVS, CDR2 FQNEAQ, per germline. The CDR3 runs 14 residues. CDR3 DNA sequence: TGTGCCAGCAGCTCGTCTGAAGGGGGCTATGGCTGCACCTTC. It encodes CASSSSEGGYGCTF.

This clonotype was detected ten times or more. One end of the junction fails to match germline, which may point to a read error. The chain carries TRBV28 and TRBJ2-7, with 7 nucleotides matching TRBD2. CDR1 and CDR2 from the germline V gene are MDHEN and SYDVKM. This CDR3 spans 14 amino acids. For the CDR3, the DNA is TGTGCCAGCAGCTTATCGGGAGGTGTGAACGAGCAGTACTTC. Its translation: CASSLSGGVNEQYF. Supplemented by reference TRBV28 and TRBJ2-7, the full variable domain reads DVKVTQSSRYLVKRTGEKVFLECVQDMDHENMFWYRQDPGLGLRLIYFSYDVKMKEKGDIPEGYSVSREKKERFSLILESASTNQTSMYLCASSLSGGVNEQYFGPGTRLTVT.

V usage is TRBV27 and J usage is TRBJ2-2, with 10 positions matching TRBD1. Germline-derived CDR1 and CDR2 are MNHEY and SMNVEV (reference sequence). V lost 6 bases to trimming and J lost 5 bases; unmatched junction nucleotides: 9. The CDR3 loop spans 16 amino acids. The CDR3 DNA is TGTGCCAGCAGCCCCGACAGGGGGCTAGTTACCGGGGAGCTGTTTTTT. Translated, it gives CASSPDRGLVTGELFF.

This clonotype was found once. The V call is TRBV19, the J call TRBJ1-2, with D perhaps matching TRBD1 (5 bases). V lost 7 bases, J lost 6 bases, and 15 bases lay in between. CDR1 is LNHDA, CDR2 SQIVND, per germline (reference sequence). CDR3 size: 13 residues. This CDR3 is CASTGAGLNGYTF. CDR3 bases: TGTGCCAGTACGGGAGCAGGGTTAAATGGCTACACCTTC. The complete variable domain, with remaining parts taken from reference TRBV19 and TRBJ1-2, reads DGGITQSPKYLFRKEGQNVTLSCEQNLNHDAMYWYRQDPGQGLRLIYYSQIVNDFQKGDIAEGYSVSREKKESFPLTVTSAQKNPTAFYLCASTGAGLNGYTFGSGTRLTVV.

This clonotype has ten or more counts. V and J are TRBV15 and TRBJ1-5; D gene unclear. This CDR3 contains 15 residues. The V and J ends lost 0 bases and 3 bases respectively, with 9 bases between them. From germline, CDR1 is LNHNV and CDR2 YYDKDF (reference sequence). DNA of the CDR3: TGTGCCACCAGCAGAGATCTGGACGCCAATCAGCCCCAGCATTTT. Translating gives CATSRDLDANQPQHF.

The chain couples TRBV19 to TRBJ2-5; 7 positions match TRBD2. Germline CDR1 reads LNHDA; CDR2 reads SQIVND (reference sequence). There are 17 residues in the CDR3. Unmatched junction bases numbered 9, after V lost 2 bases and J lost 0 bases. As DNA, the CDR3 is TGTGCCAGTAGTATAAGTGGGCCTAGCGGATACCAAGAGACCCAGTACTTC. Amino acid sequence: CASSISGPSGYQETQYF.

The chain combines TRBV7-8 with TRBJ1-2, with TRBD1 as a possible D gene (5 bases). Trimming took 5 bases from V and 4 from J, leaving 14 bases between them. In germline, CDR1 is SGHVS, CDR2 FQNEAQ. The CDR3 totals 14 residues. CDR3 sequence (DNA): TGTGCCAGCAGCCACCCGGGGCAGTCCTATGGCTACACCTTC. It is translated as CASSHPGQSYGYTF.

This clonotype was seen only a few times. The chain recombines TRBV3-1 with TRBJ2-2; D is ambiguous. Trimming took 4 bases from V and 7 from J, leaving 22 bases between them. CDR1 and CDR2 (germline): LGHDT, YNNKEL (reference sequence). The CDR3 has 17 amino acids. For the CDR3, the DNA is TGTGCCAGCAGCCCTGACCCCCGCGGCTGGCAAATCGGGGAGCTGTTTTTT. It codes for CASSPDPRGWQIGELFF.

This clonotype has at least ten counts. This chain joins TRBV28 and TRBJ2-3; a weak D match, TRBD2 (6 bases). CDR3 length equals 16 residues. CDR1 is MDHEN and CDR2 is SYDVKM in the germline V gene. Between the trimmed V and J ends, which lost 6 bases and 2 bases, there was a span of 18 bases. As DNA, the CDR3 is TGTGCCAGCAGCCACCGGCGGGGCGGATCCACAGATACGCAGTATTTT. Translating it yields CASSHRRGGSTDTQYF.

A few counts support this clonotype. The rearrangement links TRBV20-1 to TRBJ2-1; D is unresolved. Germline loops: CDR1 DFQATT, CDR2 SNEGSKA (reference sequence). The CDR3 totals 14 residues. The ends were cut back, 1 base at V and 7 bases at J, with 14 bases in the middle. CDR3 residues: CSARGHSALNEQFF. The CDR3 bases are TGCAGTGCTAGAGGACACTCGGCCCTAAATGAGCAGTTCTTC.

This clonotype was detected once. The germline gene is not matched at one end of the junction; a read error may be the cause. The V call is TRBV2, the J call TRBJ1-1; D call uncertain. CDR1 and CDR2 from the germline V gene are SNHLY and FYNNEI. The CDR3 length is 14 residues. The CDR3 sequence: CASTSYGSNTEAFF. DNA of the CDR3: TGCGCCAGCACCTCCTACGGGTCGAACACTGAAGCTTTCTTT.

This chain joins TRBV10-3 and TRBJ2-7; 8 nucleotides line up with TRBD1. The CDR3 runs 14 residues. The junction had 8 bases not matched to a gene; V was cut back by 7 bases and J by 3 bases. Germline V gene lookup returns CDR1 ENHRY and CDR2 SYGVKD. The CDR3 here is CAITDRTGHYEQYV. CDR3 nucleotides: TGTGCCATCACTGATAGGACAGGGCACTACGAGCAGTACGTC.